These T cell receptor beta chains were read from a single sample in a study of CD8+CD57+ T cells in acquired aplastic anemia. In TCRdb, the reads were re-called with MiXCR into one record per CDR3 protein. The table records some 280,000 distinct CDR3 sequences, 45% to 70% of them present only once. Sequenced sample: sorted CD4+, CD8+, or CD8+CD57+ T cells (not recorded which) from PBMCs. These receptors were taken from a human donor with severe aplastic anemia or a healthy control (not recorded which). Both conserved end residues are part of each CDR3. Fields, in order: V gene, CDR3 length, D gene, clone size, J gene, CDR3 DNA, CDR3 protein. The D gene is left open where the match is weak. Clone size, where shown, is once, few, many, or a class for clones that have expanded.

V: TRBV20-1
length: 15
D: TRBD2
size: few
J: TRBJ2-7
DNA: TGCAGTGCTTTAAGAAGCCCTAGCGGGAGAAACGAGCAGTACTTC
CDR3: CSALRSPSGRNEQYF

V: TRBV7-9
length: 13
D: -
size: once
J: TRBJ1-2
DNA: TGTGCCAGCAGCGAGGACGCCCGGGGTGGCTACACCTTC
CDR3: CASSEDARGGYTF

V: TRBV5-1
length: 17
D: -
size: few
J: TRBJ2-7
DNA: TGTGCCACCAGCAGACACCCGTTAGGACAGCCGACCTACGAGCAGTACTTC
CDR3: CATSRHPLGQPTYEQYF

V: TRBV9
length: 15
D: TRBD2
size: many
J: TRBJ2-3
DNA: TGTGCCAGCAGCCGGGGGGGGGGGACCACAGATACGCAGTATTTT
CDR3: CASSRGGGTTDTQYF

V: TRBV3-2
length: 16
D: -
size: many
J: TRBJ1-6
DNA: TGTGCCAGCAGCCGCAGGGGACCCTATTATAATTCACCCCTCCACTTT
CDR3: CASSRRGPYYNSPLHF

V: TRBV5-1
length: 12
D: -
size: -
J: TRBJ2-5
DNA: TGCGCCAGCAGTAATCAGGGGGAGACCCAGTACTTC
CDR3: CASSNQGETQYF

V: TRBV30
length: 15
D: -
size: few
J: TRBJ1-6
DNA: TGTGCCTGGAGATGGGGGAGCTCCTATAATTCACCCCTCCACTTT
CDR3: CAWRWGSSYNSPLHF

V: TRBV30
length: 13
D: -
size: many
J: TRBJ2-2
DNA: TGTGCCTGGAGTTCTAACAGGGCCGGGGAGCTGTTTTTT
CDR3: CAWSSNRAGELFF

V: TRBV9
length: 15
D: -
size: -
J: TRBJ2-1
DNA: TGTGCCAGCAGCGTCGACTCGCCGGGATACAATGAGCAGTTCTTC
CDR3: CASSVDSPGYNEQFF

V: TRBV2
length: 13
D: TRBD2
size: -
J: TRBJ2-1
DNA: TGTGCCGGAAGCGGGGGGGCTATGTATGAGCAGTTCTTC
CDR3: CAGSGGAMYEQFF

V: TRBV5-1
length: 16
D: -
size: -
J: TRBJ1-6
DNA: TGCGCCAGCAGCTTGTCCGGGACACAATATAATTCACCCCTCCACTTT
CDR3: CASSLSGTQYNSPLHF

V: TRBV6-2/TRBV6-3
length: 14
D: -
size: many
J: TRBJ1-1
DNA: TGTGCCAGCAGTTACGGGGGGGCTTATACTGAAGCTTTCTTT
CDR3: CASSYGGAYTEAFF

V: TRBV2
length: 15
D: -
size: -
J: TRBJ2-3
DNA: TGTGCCAGCACCAAACTGACGGGGCTCGAAGATACGCAGTATTTT
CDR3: CASTKLTGLEDTQYF

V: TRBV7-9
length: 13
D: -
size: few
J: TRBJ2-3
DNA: TGTGCCAGCAGCTACGTTAGCACAGATACGCAGTATTTT
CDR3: CASSYVSTDTQYF

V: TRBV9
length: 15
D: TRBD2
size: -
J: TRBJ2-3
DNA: TGTGCCAGCAGTCTGGGGGGGTTCGGCACAGATACGCAGTATTTT
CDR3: CASSLGGFGTDTQYF

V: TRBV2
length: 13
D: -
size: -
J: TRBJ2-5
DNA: TGTGCCAGCAGCAGGGATTTGGGGGAGACCCAGTACTTC
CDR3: CASSRDLGETQYF

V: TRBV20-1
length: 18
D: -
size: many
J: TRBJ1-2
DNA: TGCAGTGCTAGACCCGTGATGGGGGATCGGACACCGAACTATGGCTACACCTTC
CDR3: CSARPVMGDRTPNYGYTF

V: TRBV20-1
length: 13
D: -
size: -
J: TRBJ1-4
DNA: TGCAGTGCTAGAGTAGGTCCCCAGGAAAAATTGTTTTTT
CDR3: CSARVGPQEKLFF

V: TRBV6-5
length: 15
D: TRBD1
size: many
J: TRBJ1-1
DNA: TGTGCCAGCAGTTACGCCGGGACAGCTAAAGTGGAAGCTTTCTTT
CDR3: CASSYAGTAKVEAFF

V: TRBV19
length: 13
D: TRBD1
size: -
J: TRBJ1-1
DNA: TGTGCCAGTACTCAGGGGGCAGGGACTGAAGCTTTCTTT
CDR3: CASTQGAGTEAFF

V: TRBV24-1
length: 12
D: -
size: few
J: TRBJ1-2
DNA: TGTGCCACCAGTGAGGCGGAGTATGGCTACACCTTC
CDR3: CATSEAEYGYTF

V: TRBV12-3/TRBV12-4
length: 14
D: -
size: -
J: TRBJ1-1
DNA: TGTGCCAGCAGTTTATGGGGGGGGAACACTGAAGCTTTCTTT
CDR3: CASSLWGGNTEAFF

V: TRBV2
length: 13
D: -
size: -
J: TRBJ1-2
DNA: TGTGCCAGCAGTGACCCCCCCGACCCTGGCTACACCTTC
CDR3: CASSDPPDPGYTF

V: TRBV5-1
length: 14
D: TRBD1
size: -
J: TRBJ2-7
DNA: TGCGCCAGCAGCTTGACCAGGGGGCGGAACGAGCAGTACTTC
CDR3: CASSLTRGRNEQYF

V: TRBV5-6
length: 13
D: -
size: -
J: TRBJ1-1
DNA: TGTGCCAGCAGCTGGAGTAGGAGGACTGAAGCTTTCTTT
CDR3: CASSWSRRTEAFF

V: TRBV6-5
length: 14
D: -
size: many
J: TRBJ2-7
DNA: TGTGCCAGCAGTTACTCTCGACCAACGGGGGAGCAGTACTTC
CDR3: CASSYSRPTGEQYF

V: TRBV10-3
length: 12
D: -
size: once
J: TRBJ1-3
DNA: TGTGCCATCACTATGACTGGAAACACCATATATTTT
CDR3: CAITMTGNTIYF

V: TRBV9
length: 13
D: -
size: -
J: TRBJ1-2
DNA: TGTGCCAGCAGTTCAGGGAATGGCTATGGCTACACCTTC
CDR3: CASSSGNGYGYTF

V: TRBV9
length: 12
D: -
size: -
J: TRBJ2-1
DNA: TGTGCCAGCACCAAAGGGAGGAGTGAGCAGTTCTTC
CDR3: CASTKGRSEQFF

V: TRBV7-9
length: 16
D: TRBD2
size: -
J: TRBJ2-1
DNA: TGTGCCAGCAGCTCGTCAGCGGGAGGGCCTTACAATGAGCAGTTCTTC
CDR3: CASSSSAGGPYNEQFF

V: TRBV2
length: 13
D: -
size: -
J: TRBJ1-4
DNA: TGTGCCAGCAATCTGGGCGGGTATGAAAAACTGTTTTTT
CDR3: CASNLGGYEKLFF

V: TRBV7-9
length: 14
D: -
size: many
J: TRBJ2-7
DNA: TGTGCCGGCAGCTTAACTATCCCGCGGGGCGAGCAGTACTTC
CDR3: CAGSLTIPRGEQYF

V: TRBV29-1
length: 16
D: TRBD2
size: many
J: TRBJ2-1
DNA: TGCAGCGTTGAAGATCCCGGGCGGGGGTCCTACAATGAGCAGTTCTTC
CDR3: CSVEDPGRGSYNEQFF

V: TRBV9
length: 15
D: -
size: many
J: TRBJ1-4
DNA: TGTGCCAGCAGCGTAGGGCAGGGACTAAATGAAAAACTGTTTTTT
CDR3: CASSVGQGLNEKLFF

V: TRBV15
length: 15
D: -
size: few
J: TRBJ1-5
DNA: TGTGCCACCAGCCCACTCCTAAGGGGGGGTCAGCCCCAGCATTTT
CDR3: CATSPLLRGGQPQHF

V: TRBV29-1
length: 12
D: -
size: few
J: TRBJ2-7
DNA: TGCAGCGTTTCGGGTAATTCCTACGAGCAGTACTTC
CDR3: CSVSGNSYEQYF

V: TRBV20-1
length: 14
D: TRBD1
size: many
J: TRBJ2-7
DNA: TGCAGTGCTGCCGGGACAGATATTACCTACGAGCAGTACTTC
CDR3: CSAAGTDITYEQYF

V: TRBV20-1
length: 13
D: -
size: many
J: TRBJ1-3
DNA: TGCAGTGCTAGAGATAAGCTGCGGAACACCATATATTTT
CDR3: CSARDKLRNTIYF

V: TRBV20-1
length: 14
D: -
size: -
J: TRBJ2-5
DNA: TGCAGTGCCCAAGAGCTGGGCAGCCAAGAGACCCAGTACTTC
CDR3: CSAQELGSQETQYF

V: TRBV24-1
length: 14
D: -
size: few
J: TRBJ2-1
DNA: TGTGCCGTTATGGACGGGAGCTCCTACAATGAGCAGTTCTTC
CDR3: CAVMDGSSYNEQFF

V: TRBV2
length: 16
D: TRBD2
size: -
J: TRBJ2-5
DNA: TGTGCCAGCAGTGACCCCCTAGCGGGATTACCAGAGACCCAGTACTTC
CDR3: CASSDPLAGLPETQYF

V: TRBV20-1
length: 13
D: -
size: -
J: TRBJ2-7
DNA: TGCAGTGCTACACCCCTAGGAACCTACGAGCAGTACTTC
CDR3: CSATPLGTYEQYF

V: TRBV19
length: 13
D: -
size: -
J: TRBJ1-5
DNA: TGTGCCAGTGGGGGCGGGGAACGTCAGCCCCAGCATTTT
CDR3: CASGGGERQPQHF

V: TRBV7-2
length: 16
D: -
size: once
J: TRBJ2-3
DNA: TGTGCCAGCAGCACAGCCTTGGGACTGCCACCGGATACGCAGTATTTT
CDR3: CASSTALGLPPDTQYF

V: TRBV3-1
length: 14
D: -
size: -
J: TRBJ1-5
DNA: TGTGCCAGCAGCCAAGTTTATGGGGGCCAGCCCCAGCATTTT
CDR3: CASSQVYGGQPQHF

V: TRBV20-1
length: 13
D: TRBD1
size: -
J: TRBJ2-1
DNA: TGCAGTGCTCAGGGACAGGGAGTCGATGAGCAGTTCTTC
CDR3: CSAQGQGVDEQFF

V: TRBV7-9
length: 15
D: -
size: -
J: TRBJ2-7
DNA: TGTGCCAGCAGCTTAGATAGAGTCACCGCCTACGAGCAGTACTTC
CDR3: CASSLDRVTAYEQYF

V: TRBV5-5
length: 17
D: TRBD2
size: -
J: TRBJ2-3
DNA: TGTGCCAGCAGCATAGCCGGGACTAGCGGGCTCACAGATACGCAGTATTTT
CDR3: CASSIAGTSGLTDTQYF

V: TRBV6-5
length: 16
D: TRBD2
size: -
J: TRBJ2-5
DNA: TGTGCCAGCAGTCTCCGGACTAGCGGGGGGCGGGAGACCCAGTACTTC
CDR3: CASSLRTSGGRETQYF

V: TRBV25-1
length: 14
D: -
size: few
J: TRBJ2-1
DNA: TGTGCCAGCAGTGAGACGGACTCCTACAATGAGCAGTTCTTC
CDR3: CASSETDSYNEQFF

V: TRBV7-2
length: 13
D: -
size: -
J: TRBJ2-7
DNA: TGTGCCAGCAGCTTAGATATGTGGTACGAGCAGTACTTC
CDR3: CASSLDMWYEQYF

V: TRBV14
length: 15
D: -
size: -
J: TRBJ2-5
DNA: TGTGCCAGCAGCCAAGATCTGGGCAGACAAGAGACCCAGTACTTC
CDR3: CASSQDLGRQETQYF